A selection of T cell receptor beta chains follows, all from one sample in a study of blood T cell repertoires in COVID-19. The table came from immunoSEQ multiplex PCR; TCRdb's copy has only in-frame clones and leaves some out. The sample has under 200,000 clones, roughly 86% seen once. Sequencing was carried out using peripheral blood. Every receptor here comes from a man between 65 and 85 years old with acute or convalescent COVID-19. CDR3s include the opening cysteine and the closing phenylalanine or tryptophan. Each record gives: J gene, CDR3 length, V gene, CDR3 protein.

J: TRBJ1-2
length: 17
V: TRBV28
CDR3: CASSLSGLRGDGDGYTF

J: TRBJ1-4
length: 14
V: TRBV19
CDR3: CASRIDSGDEKLFF

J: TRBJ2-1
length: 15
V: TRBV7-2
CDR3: CASSRQGIPVNEQFF

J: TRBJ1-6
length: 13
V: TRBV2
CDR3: CASRGTGNSPLHF

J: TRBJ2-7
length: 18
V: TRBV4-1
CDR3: CASSQDQLAGAALSEQYF

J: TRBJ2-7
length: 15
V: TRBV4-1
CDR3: CASSQEWEGVYEQYF

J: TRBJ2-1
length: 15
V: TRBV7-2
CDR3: CASSPGLAPGNEQFF

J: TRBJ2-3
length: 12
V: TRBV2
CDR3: CASSEVRDTQYF

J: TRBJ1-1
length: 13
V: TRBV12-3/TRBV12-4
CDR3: CASTSRVNTEAFF

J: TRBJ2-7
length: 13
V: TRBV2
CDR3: CASSIRGLWEQYF

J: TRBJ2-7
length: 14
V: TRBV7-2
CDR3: CASSFTGVSYEQYF

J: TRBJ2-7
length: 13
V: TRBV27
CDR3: CASSRYTSYEQYF

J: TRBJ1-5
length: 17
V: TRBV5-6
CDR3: CASSRGTGGLSNQPQHF

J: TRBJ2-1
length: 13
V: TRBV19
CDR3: CASSISSLNEQFF

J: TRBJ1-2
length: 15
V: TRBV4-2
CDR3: CASSPAADRSYGYTF

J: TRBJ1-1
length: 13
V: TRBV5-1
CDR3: CASSAGGERGAFF

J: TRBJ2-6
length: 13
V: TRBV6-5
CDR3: CASRSSGANVLTF

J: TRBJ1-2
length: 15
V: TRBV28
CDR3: CASSLEGVANYGYTF

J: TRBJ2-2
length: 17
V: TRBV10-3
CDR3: CATRQGGSAANTGELFF

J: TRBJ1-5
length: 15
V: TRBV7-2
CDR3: CASSLALASNQPQHF

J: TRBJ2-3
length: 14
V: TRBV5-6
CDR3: CASSFSPSTDTQYF

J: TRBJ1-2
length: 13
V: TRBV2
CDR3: CASSSGPTYGYTF

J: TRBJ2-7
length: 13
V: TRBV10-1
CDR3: CASSSGNTYEQYF

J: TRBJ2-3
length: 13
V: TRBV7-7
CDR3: CASSLGGASAQYF

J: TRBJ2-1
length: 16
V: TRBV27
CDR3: CASSHPGGTGYNEQFF

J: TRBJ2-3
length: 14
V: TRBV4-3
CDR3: CASSQEWRTDTQYF